This TCR beta chain was identified in a study of identical twins. Notes on the study in general: The more abundant beta clonotypes in cord blood had fewer insertions, and memory repertoires did not show this. Conclusions came from cross-sectional statistical analysis, not from following the same donors. There was an excess of low generation probability in the out-of-frame alpha sequences that twins shared.

The J segment lost 3 bases and the V segment lost 8 bases, leaving 8 bases of the junction unmatched. Per germline, CDR1 WSHSY and CDR2 SAAADI. The CDR3 runs to 14 residues. MiXCR was run by TCRdb on the 5' RACE reads, yielding one entry per CDR3 protein. The data hold under 300,000 distinct CDR3 sequences, with over 12% observed a single time. Comment on this clonotype: Its antigen is unknown.

V gene TRBV10-2 combines with J gene TRBJ2-7; 9 positions agree with TRBD2. The receptor was isolated from a woman between 18 and 30 years old in good health. The sequenced sample was memory (CD45RO+) T cells sorted from blood. The CDR3 DNA reads as TGCGCCAGCCAGAGGCTAGCGGGAATCTACGAGCAGTACTTC. It encodes CASQRLAGIYEQYF.